This is a list of T cell receptor beta chains from one sample in a study of beta chain features in type 1 diabetes. Some clones are missing from TCRdb's copy, which holds only in-frame ones; the method was immunoSEQ multiplex PCR. The top ten hold approximately 1% of the sample, which has 300,000 to 350,000 clones, around 8.5% seen once. Sequenced material: central memory CD4+ T cells from blood. The receptors stem from a man aged 25 to 40 with type 1 diabetes. Both conserved end residues are part of each CDR3. A D gene is named only where the DNA matches it firmly. Size is stated for part of the rows, as once, few or many counts, or as a class when the clone is expanded.

j_call v_call d_call clone_size cdr3_aa cdr3_nt
TRBJ2-1 TRBV7-2 . few CASSLGGAPDNEQFF TGTGCCAGCAGCTTAGGGGGGGCTCCTGACAATGAGCAGTTCTTC
TRBJ1-4 TRBV7-9 . few CASKTPSTANEKLFF TGTGCCAGCAAAACGCCGTCTACAGCTAATGAAAAACTGTTTTTT
TRBJ2-3 TRBV10-3 TRBD1 few CAISEGTGADTQYF TGTGCCATCAGTGAGGGGACAGGGGCAGATACGCAGTATTTT
TRBJ2-7 TRBV6-5 TRBD2 . CASSYGPAGKGWEQYF TGTGCCAGCAGTTATGGCCCAGCGGGGAAGGGATGGGAGCAGTACTTC
TRBJ2-2 TRBV6-6 TRBD1 few CASSYGDRGPTGELFF TGTGCCAGCAGTTATGGGGACAGGGGCCCCACCGGGGAGCTGTTTTTT
TRBJ2-7 TRBV7-2 . few CASSLVVRGSEQYF TGTGCCAGCAGCTTGGTGGTAAGGGGATCCGAGCAGTACTTC
TRBJ2-1 TRBV9 TRBD2 many CASSVELAGEDEQFF TGTGCCAGCAGCGTAGAGCTAGCGGGGGAGGATGAGCAGTTCTTC
TRBJ2-3 TRBV7-9 . many CASSLSGQHTQYF TGTGCCAGCAGCTTATCCGGCCAGCATACGCAGTATTTT
TRBJ2-5 TRBV10-3 TRBD1 . CAIRDRDSHQETQYF TGTGCCATCCGGGACAGGGATTCCCATCAAGAGACCCAGTACTTC
TRBJ2-5 TRBV7-9 . . CASSLASAQETQYF TGTGCCAGCAGCTTAGCCTCGGCCCAAGAGACCCAGTACTTC
TRBJ1-1 TRBV19 TRBD1 . CASSIRTGEGGTNTEAFF TGTGCCAGTAGTATTCGGACAGGGGAAGGTGGGACGAACACTGAAGCTTTCTTT
TRBJ1-6 TRBV15 . few CATSRDSGLNSPLHF TGTGCCACCAGCAGAGATTCAGGTCTTAATTCACCCCTCCACTTT
TRBJ2-7 TRBV2 TRBD1 . CASSFDRGAYEQYF TGTGCCAGCAGTTTTGACAGGGGCGCCTACGAGCAGTACTTC
TRBJ1-4 TRBV19 . . CASSNRAGAGEKLFF TGTGCCAGTAGCAACAGGGCGGGGGCCGGCGAAAAACTGTTTTTT
TRBJ1-3 TRBV7-6 . . CASSPLGGAAGNTIYF TGTGCCAGCAGCCCCCTAGGAGGGGCAGCTGGAAACACCATATATTTT